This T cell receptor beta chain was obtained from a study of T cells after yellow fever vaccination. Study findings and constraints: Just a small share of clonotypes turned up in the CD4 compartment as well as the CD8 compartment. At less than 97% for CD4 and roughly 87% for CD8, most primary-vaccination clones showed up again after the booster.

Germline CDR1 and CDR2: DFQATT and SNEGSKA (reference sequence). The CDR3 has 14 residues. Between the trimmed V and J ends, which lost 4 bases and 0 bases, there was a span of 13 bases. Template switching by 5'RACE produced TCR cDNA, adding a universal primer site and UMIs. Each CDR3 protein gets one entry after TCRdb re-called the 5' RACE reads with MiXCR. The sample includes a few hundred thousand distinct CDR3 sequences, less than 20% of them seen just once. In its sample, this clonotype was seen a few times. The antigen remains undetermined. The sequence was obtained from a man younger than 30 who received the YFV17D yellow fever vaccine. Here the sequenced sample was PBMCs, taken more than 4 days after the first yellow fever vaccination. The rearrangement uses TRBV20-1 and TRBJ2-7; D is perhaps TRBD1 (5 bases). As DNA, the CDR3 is TGCAGTGCTACCCTGACAGTGATCTCCTACGAGCAGTACTTC. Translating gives CSATLTVISYEQYF.